This TCR beta chain was recovered during a study of human T cells and chemical hapten exposure. The overall study: Patch tests applied 0.01% DPC to the upper back and were scored after 6 days.

J was trimmed by 1 base and V by 8 bases; bases with no gene match: 3. CDR3 length: 14 amino acids. The V gene's germline CDR1 is MNHEY and CDR2 SVGAGI. General study results and limits: As patch test score rose, PT1 expanded TCR counts tended to rise as well.

Specified time point: patch test 3, about 24 weeks after DPC sensitization. As to treatment: therapeutic diphenylcyclopropenone sensitization with weekly scalp DPC. Individual cDNA molecules had unique molecular identifiers attached to them by the library. Original processing notes: Counts of TCRs in each sample centred on a median of about 96,000 and extended from approximately 25,000 to 650,000. TCRdb fed the RACE reads into MiXCR, producing one record per CDR3 protein. It is TCRdb's table, rather than the study itself, that gives the V and J calls and clone size. The data hold about 89,000 distinct CDR3 sequences, with 10% to 15% observed a single time. With regard to this clonotype: The antigen is unknown.

The sequences come from whole blood, collected in connection with sensitization to the hapten diphenylcyclopropenone (DPC). This sequence joins TRBV6-5 and TRBJ1-5; TRBD1 matches at 9 bases. This clonotype originated in a woman aged 45-65 years with alopecia areata. Some clones in this sample may be carry-over from other donors' samples. The DNA for the CDR3 is TGTGCCAGCCGGGACAGGGTCAGCAATCAGCCCCAGCATTTT. Translation gives CASRDRVSNQPQHF.